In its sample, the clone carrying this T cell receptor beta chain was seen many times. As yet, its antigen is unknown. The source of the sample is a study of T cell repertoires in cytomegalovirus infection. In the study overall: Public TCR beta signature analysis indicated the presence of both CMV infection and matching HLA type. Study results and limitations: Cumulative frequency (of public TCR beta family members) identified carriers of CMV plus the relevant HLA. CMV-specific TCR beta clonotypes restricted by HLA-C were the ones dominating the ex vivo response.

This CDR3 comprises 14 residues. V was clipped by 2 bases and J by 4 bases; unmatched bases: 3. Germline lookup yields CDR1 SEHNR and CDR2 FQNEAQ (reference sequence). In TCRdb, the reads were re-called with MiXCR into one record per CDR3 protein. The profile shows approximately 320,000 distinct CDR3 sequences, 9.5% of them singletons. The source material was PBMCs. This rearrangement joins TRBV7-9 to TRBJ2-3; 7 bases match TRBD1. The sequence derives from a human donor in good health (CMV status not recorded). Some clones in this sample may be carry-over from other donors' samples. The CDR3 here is CASSLTGTADTQYF. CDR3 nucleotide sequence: TGTGCCAGCAGCTTAACGGGGACAGCAGATACGCAGTATTTT.